These 5 T cell receptor beta chains originate from one sample sequenced in a study of T-cell memory formation after mild COVID-19. TCRdb re-analysed the 5' RACE reads in MiXCR, keeping a single row per CDR3 protein. This table has around 370,000 distinct CDR3 sequences, 20% to 25% appearing once. The sequenced material came from PBMCs or a T cell subset sorted from them (not recorded which). These receptor sequences come from an adult woman who had mild COVID-19 (a few samples of this study predate the infection). Cell type and time point are not known.

This clonotype has just one count. The J gene is TRBJ1-5, the V gene TRBV27; the D is unclear. V was cut by 5 bases and J by 10 bases, with 9 bases left in between. The CDR3 has 11 amino acids. CDR1 MNHEY and CDR2 SMNVEV come from the germline V gene (reference sequence). CDR3: CASSLPFPQHF. CDR3 bases: TGTGCCAGCAGTCTCCCTTTCCCCCAGCATTTT.

CDR3 loop: CATSTGDTQYF. In DNA form, the CDR3 reads TGTGCCACCTCTACGGGAGATACGCAGTATTTT. The chain employs TRBV15 and TRBJ2-3; no firm D call. CDR3 length: 11 amino acids. Germline V gene data show CDR1 as LNHNV and CDR2 as YYDKDF (reference sequence). The germline V and J ends were trimmed by 8 bases and 5 bases, with 8 bases remaining between them.

A single count supports this clonotype. The chain employs TRBV4-1 and TRBJ2-1; 11 bases are a match to TRBD2. Trimming removed 2 bases from V and 5 bases from J; junction bases left unmatched: 8. The CDR3 length is 17 residues. Germline lookup yields CDR1 MGHRA and CDR2 YSYEKL. CDR3 coding DNA: TGCGCCAGCAGCCAAACCCCGGGACTAGCGGTACACAATGAGCAGTTCTTC. Its protein product is CASSQTPGLAVHNEQFF.

The J gene is TRBJ2-7, the V gene TRBV29-1; 12 bases fit TRBD2. The junction had 5 bases not matched to a gene; V was cut back by 6 bases and J by 2 bases. CDR3 length: 14 residues. In germline, CDR1 is SQVTM, CDR2 ANQGSEA. CDR3 loop: CSVASGRAPYEQYF. The CDR3 DNA sequence: TGCAGCGTAGCTAGCGGGAGGGCCCCCTACGAGCAGTACTTC.

V is TRBV29-1 and J is TRBJ1-2; unclear D gene. CDR3 length: 12 residues. From germline, CDR1 is SQVTM and CDR2 ANQGSEA. Trimming pared 4 bases from V and 6 bases from J, leaving 12 bases between. The CDR3: CSVGMGVDGYTF. In DNA, the CDR3 is TGCAGCGTTGGCATGGGAGTGGATGGCTACACCTTC. The variable domain in full, with the rest retrieved from reference TRBV29-1 and TRBJ1-2, is SAVISQKPSRDICQRGTSLTIQCQVDSQVTMMFWYRQQPGQSLTLIATANQGSEATYESGFVIDKFPISRPNLTFSTLTVSNMSPEDSSIYLCSVGMGVDGYTFGSGTRLTVV.